One sample yielded the 30 T cell receptor beta chains listed below, sequenced in a study of blood T cell repertoires in COVID-19. Sequencing was performed with immunoSEQ multiplex PCR; in TCRdb, only in-frame clones are kept and a portion is missing. The sample has a few hundred thousand clones, less than 85% seen once; the top ten hold 3.6%. The material sequenced was peripheral blood. These receptors were taken from a woman aged 18-29 years with acute or convalescent COVID-19.

V usage is TRBV27 and J usage is TRBJ2-2, with 7 bases fitting TRBD2. The CDR3 consists of 15 residues. J gave up 4 bases and V 1 base, and 3 bases lay outside the gene matches. Per germline, CDR1 MNHEY and CDR2 SMNVEV (reference sequence). This CDR3 reads CASSLLAGGTGELFF. The CDR3 nucleotides read TGTGCCAGCAGTTTATTAGCGGGCGGCACCGGGGAGCTGTTTTTT.

V usage is TRBV19 and J usage is TRBJ1-6, with 7 bases fitting TRBD1. V was pared by 3 bases and J by 10 bases, with 6 bases of the junction left unmatched. Germline V lookup: CDR1 LNHDA, CDR2 SQIVND (reference sequence). The CDR3 runs to 14 residues. The CDR3 loop is CASSILQGYSPLHF. The CDR3, as DNA: TGTGCCAGTAGTATTCTACAGGGGTACTCACCCCTCCACTTT.

This chain joins TRBV6-5 and TRBJ1-3, with 7 bases matching TRBD1. The germline V gene has CDR1 MNHEY and CDR2 SVGAGI. The CDR3 spans 15 residues. V was clipped by 3 bases and J by 4 bases; unmatched bases: 6. The DNA of the CDR3 is TGTGCCAGCAGTTATGCCAGGGGGTACGGAAACACCATATATTTT. This translates into CASSYARGYGNTIYF.

The chain joins TRBV18 to TRBJ1-2; TRBD1 matches 9 bases. This CDR3 comprises 14 residues. Trimming cost V 8 bases and J 2 bases; bases outside gene matches: 6. Germline-derived CDR1 and CDR2 are KGHSH and LQKENI. The CDR3 is CASDEGTGNYGYTF. For the CDR3, the DNA is TGTGCCAGCGATGAAGGGACAGGGAACTATGGCTACACCTTC.

The chain combines TRBV27 with TRBJ1-4, with D possibly TRBD1 on 5 matching bases. CDR1 MNHEY and CDR2 SMNVEV come from the germline V gene (reference sequence). The CDR3 contains 14 residues. Trimming shortened V by 6 bases and J by 4 bases, and 12 bases separated the two germline ends. The CDR3 here is CASSRQLNNEKLFF. The CDR3 region has the DNA TGTGCCAGCAGCCGACAGTTAAATAATGAAAAACTGTTTTTT.

This clone has just a few counts. The chain recombines TRBV10-3 with TRBJ1-1; D unresolved. The CDR3 is 14 amino acids. V was shortened by 4 bases and J by 2 bases, with 11 bases between the two germline ends. Germline-derived CDR1 and CDR2 are ENHRY and SYGVKD. CDR3 coding DNA: TGTGCCATCAGTGTAATGGCAGGTAACACTGAAGCTTTCTTT. Its translation is CAISVMAGNTEAFF.

The J gene is TRBJ2-1, the V gene TRBV7-8, with a tentative D call TRBD2 (5 bases). The CDR3 has 12 residues. V shed 5 bases and J shed 10 bases, with 12 bases lying between them. Germline V gene data show CDR1 as SGHVS and CDR2 as FQNEAQ. The CDR3 region has the DNA TGTGCCAGCAGCCGGATGAGGGAGGAGCAGTTCTTC. Its translation is CASSRMREEQFF.

The genes are TRBV14 and TRBJ2-3; 10 bases align to TRBD2. CDR1 is SGHDN and CDR2 is FVKESK in the germline V gene. The CDR3 is 16 residues long. V gave up 1 base and J gave up 4 bases; unmatched junction bases: 5. The CDR3 region is CASSQAPLAGPDTQYF. The CDR3 DNA sequence: TGTGCCAGCAGCCAAGCCCCACTAGCGGGACCAGATACGCAGTATTTT.

The chain employs TRBV27 and TRBJ2-7; 8 bases match TRBD2. CDR1 MNHEY and CDR2 SMNVEV come from the germline V gene (reference sequence). Trimming removed 5 bases from V and 7 bases from J; junction bases left unmatched: 4. The CDR3 loop spans 12 amino acids. CDR3 amino acids: CASSPPGGEQYF. As DNA, the CDR3 is TGTGCCAGCAGTCCACCGGGGGGGGAGCAGTACTTC.

This sequence joins TRBV5-1 and TRBJ2-7; D is uncertain. Trimming stripped 6 bases from V and 3 bases from J, with 13 bases between. The CDR3 consists of 13 residues. CDR1 is SGHRS and CDR2 is YFSETQ in the germline V gene. The CDR3 loop reads CASTGAGSYEQYF. CDR3 nucleotide sequence: TGCGCCAGCACCGGTGCAGGAAGCTACGAGCAGTACTTC.

The chain recombines TRBV5-8 with TRBJ1-1; 11 bases map to TRBD1. The CDR3 spans 16 residues. The germline gives CDR1 SGHTS, CDR2 YDEGEE. Losses at the gene ends were 1 base for V and 5 bases for J; bases not matched to a gene: 7. For the CDR3, the DNA is TGTGCCAGCAGCTTGAGGGGGACAGGGGGAGGAACTGAAGCTTTCTTT. Encoded protein: CASSLRGTGGGTEAFF.

The V call is TRBV9, the J call TRBJ2-2, with 7 bases identical to TRBD1. The CDR3 extends over 15 amino acids. Germline V CDR1 and CDR2: SGDLS, YYNGEE. Unmatched junction bases numbered 4, after V lost 4 bases and J lost 1 base. CDR3 loop: CASSIGTVNTGELFF. The DNA of the CDR3 is TGTGCCAGCAGCATCGGGACAGTGAACACCGGGGAGCTGTTTTTT.

This clone was observed a single time. The chain has TRBV9 and TRBJ2-5; TRBD2 agrees at 12 bases. Trimming cost V 0 bases and J 5 bases; bases outside gene matches: 8. There are 17 residues in the CDR3. Per germline, CDR1 SGDLS and CDR2 YYNGEE. The CDR3 loop reads CASSVATGTSGYETQYF. In nucleotides, the CDR3 is TGTGCCAGCAGCGTAGCGACCGGGACTAGCGGGTATGAGACCCAGTACTTC. Full variable domain (outside the CDR3, taken from reference TRBV9 and TRBJ2-5): DSGVTQTPKHLITATGQRVTLRCSPRSGDLSVYWYQQSLDQGLQFLIQYYNGEERAKGNILERFSAQQFPDLHSELNLSSLELGDSALYFCASSVATGTSGYETQYFGPGTRLLVL.

The rearrangement joins TRBV19 to TRBJ1-6; 7 bases agree with TRBD1. J was trimmed by 3 bases and V by 5 bases; bases with no gene match: 7. This CDR3 is 16 amino acids long. CDR1 and CDR2 (germline): LNHDA, SQIVND (reference sequence). The DNA for the CDR3 is TGTGCCAGTAGTGTACAGGGGACTGTCTATAATTCACCCCTCCACTTT. It yields the protein CASSVQGTVYNSPLHF.

This rearrangement joins TRBV12-3 or TRBV12-4 to TRBJ1-1; D not certain. CDR3 size: 13 residues. V lost 5 bases and J lost 2, with 9 bases in between. The CDR3 DNA sequence: TGTGCCAGCAGTACCCAGACTAACACTGAAGCTTTCTTT. Translated, it gives CASSTQTNTEAFF.

V gene TRBV5-8 combines with J gene TRBJ1-2; D perhaps matches TRBD1 (5 bases). Germline CDR1 and CDR2: SGHTS and YDEGEE. The CDR3 spans 16 residues. The germline V and J ends were trimmed by 0 bases and 1 base, with 13 bases remaining between them. For the CDR3, the DNA is TGTGCCAGCAGCTTGGTTTCCGGGGGATATAACTATGGCTACACCTTC. Translation: CASSLVSGGYNYGYTF.

The chain employs TRBV27 and TRBJ1-1, with D tentatively TRBD1 (6 bases). The CDR3 is 14 residues long. Trimming cost V 3 bases and J 5 bases, with 13 bases left between them. Germline V gene data show CDR1 as MNHEY and CDR2 as SMNVEV (reference sequence). In nucleotides, the CDR3 is TGTGCCAGCAGTTTCGACAGGTTTGGGACTGAAGCTTTCTTT. Amino acids: CASSFDRFGTEAFF.

The chain couples TRBV12-5 to TRBJ2-7; D gene uncertain. V was clipped by 0 bases and J by 5 bases, with 17 bases between them. The germline CDR1 and CDR2 sequences are LGHNT and FRNRAP. This CDR3 contains 16 residues. The CDR3: CASGLVVGAAPDEQYF. The CDR3 DNA reads as TGTGCTAGTGGTTTGGTAGTCGGAGCAGCCCCAGACGAGCAGTACTTC. The full variable domain, completed using reference TRBV12-5 and TRBJ2-7, is DARVTQTPRHKVTEMGQEVTMRCQPILGHNTVFWYRQTMMQGLELLAYFRNRAPLDDSGMPKDRFSAEMPDATLATLKIQPSEPRDSAVYFCASGLVVGAAPDEQYFGPGTRLTVT.

V usage is TRBV12-3 or TRBV12-4 and J usage is TRBJ1-6; TRBD1 matches 8 bases. V lost 5 bases to trimming and J lost 10 bases; unmatched junction nucleotides: 4. There are 13 residues in the CDR3. The CDR3 region has the DNA TGTGCCAGCAGTATTACAGGGGGATCACCCCTCCACTTT. Its translation is CASSITGGSPLHF.

The sample holds a few counts of this clone. This rearrangement joins TRBV6-1 to TRBJ2-3; 9 bases are shared with TRBD1. This CDR3 has 14 amino acids. Germline CDR1 MNHNS, CDR2 SASEGT. Germline trimming cut 3 bases from V and 4 bases from J; bases unmatched to any gene: 2. CDR3 sequence (DNA): TGTGCCAGCAGTGAGGGACAGGGTTCAGATACGCAGTATTTT. Its translation: CASSEGQGSDTQYF.

V usage is TRBV9 and J usage is TRBJ2-1, with TRBD1 identical over 7 bases. The CDR3 is 14 residues long. V lost 0 bases, J lost 8 bases, and 5 bases stayed unmatched. The germline V gene encodes CDR1 SGDLS and CDR2 YYNGEE. The CDR3 region is CASSVAPQGDEQFF. DNA for the CDR3: TGTGCCAGCAGCGTAGCCCCCCAGGGGGATGAGCAGTTCTTC.

Only one count was recorded for this clone. The CDR3 loop is CASSQGDLGLGTSGNRPYNEQFF. Here the CDR3 DNA reads TGCGCCAGCAGCCAGGGAGATCTGGGCCTCGGGACTAGCGGGAACAGACCCTACAATGAGCAGTTCTTC. J is TRBJ2-1 and V is TRBV10-1, with 13 bases matching TRBD2. CDR3 length: 23 residues. Germline V lookup: CDR1 WNHNN, CDR2 SYGVQD (reference sequence). Trimming removed 6 bases from V and 2 bases from J; junction bases left unmatched: 25.

This clone was seen just once. For the CDR3, the DNA is TGTGCCAGCAGTGGAGCCACCGGCTACACCTTC. It codes for CASSGATGYTF. V and J are TRBV6-6 and TRBJ1-2; no definite D call. This CDR3 comprises 11 residues. The V end lost 5 bases, the J end lost 8 bases, and 9 bases lay between the germline ends. In germline, CDR1 is MNHNY, CDR2 SVGAGI (reference sequence).

The genes are TRBV2 and TRBJ2-1; weak D call: TRBD2 (5 bases). This CDR3 contains 13 residues. Deletions cut 5 bases from V and 10 bases from J, with 15 bases between. Germline V gene data show CDR1 as SNHLY and CDR2 as FYNNEI. The chain's CDR3 is CASSRESPGEQFF. The CDR3 DNA reads as TGTGCCAGCAGTCGGGAATCCCCAGGAGAGCAGTTCTTC.

V usage is TRBV24-1 and J usage is TRBJ2-3; no definite D call. From germline, CDR1 is KGHDR and CDR2 SFDVKD. This CDR3 spans 11 amino acids. V dropped 4 bases and J dropped 4 bases, with 2 bases sitting between them. This CDR3 is CATSDSDTQYF. For the CDR3, the DNA is TGTGCCACCAGTGACTCAGATACGCAGTATTTT.

The chain has TRBV27 and TRBJ1-2; 7 nucleotides align to TRBD1. Germline values: CDR1 MNHEY, CDR2 SMNVEV (reference sequence). V lost 6 bases and J lost 2; bases outside the gene matches: 3. CDR3 length: 13 amino acids. The DNA of the CDR3 is TGTGCCAGCAGCCAGACAGGGAACTATGGCTACACCTTC. Translated: CASSQTGNYGYTF.

This rearrangement joins TRBV21-1 to TRBJ2-1; no check of the table's D call, TRBD2, against the DNA was made. TRBV21-1 constitutes a pseudogene. CDR3 length equals 9 residues. CDR3 nucleotide sequence: TGTGCCATCGGACTAGAGCAGTTCTTC. Translation gives CAIGLEQFF.

This chain uses TRBV7-2 with TRBJ2-5; 7 bases are shared with TRBD2. The CDR3 runs to 15 residues. Looked up from germline, CDR1 is SGHTA and CDR2 is FQGNSA. Trimming at V came to 5 bases and at J to 2 bases, leaving 8 bases not matched to a gene. CDR3 DNA sequence: TGTGCCAGCAGCACCGGACTAGGAGGGCAAGAGACCCAGTACTTC. Residues: CASSTGLGGQETQYF.

The V gene is TRBV5-6, the J gene TRBJ2-7; the D is unclear. This CDR3 contains 11 residues. Per germline, CDR1 SGHDT and CDR2 YYEEEE. Trimming took 0 bases from V and 6 from J, leaving 4 bases between them. CDR3 region: CASSLASEQYF. The CDR3 DNA follows: TGTGCCAGCAGCTTGGCGTCCGAGCAGTACTTC.

This chain connects TRBV7-3 to TRBJ1-1, with D possibly matching TRBD1 (5 bases). From germline, CDR1 is SGHTA and CDR2 FQGTGA. The CDR3 is 14 amino acids. V dropped 1 base and J dropped 3 bases, with 9 bases sitting between them. As DNA, the CDR3 is TGTGCCAGCAGCTTAAGGGGCGGGGACACTGAAGCTTTCTTT. Translating it yields CASSLRGGDTEAFF.